This T cell receptor beta chain was observed in a study of shared clonotypes between healthy human individuals. Study observations and caveats: How much donors shared clonotypes was expected to be affected by sequencing depth.

Points on this clone: Its antigen remains unidentified.

The data were produced by immunoSEQ multiplex PCR, yet TCRdb's version contains in-frame clones alone and is incomplete. The table shows roughly 700,000 clones, with less than 85% occurring only once. Every donor, a Caucasian adult, lived in Nashville, Tennessee. The V and J ends lost 6 bases and 2 bases respectively, with 14 bases between them. The CDR3 covers 14 residues. Germline V gene sequence: CDR1 MNHNS, CDR2 SASEGT. The clonotype was recovered from a woman in her 30s in good health. The specimen was memory CD4+ T cells sorted from blood. Subset described: CD45RA-negative fraction. The chain employs TRBV6-1 and TRBJ2-7; the D gene is possibly TRBD2 (5 bases). The CDR3 nucleotides read TGTGCCAGCAGGATGGGGAGCCACCCCTACGAGCAGTACTTC. Protein product: CASRMGSHPYEQYF.